The source of this T cell receptor (beta chain) is a study of T cell repertoires in cytomegalovirus infection. Background on the study: Public TCR beta signature analysis indicated the presence of both CMV infection and matching HLA type.

TCRdb re-analysed the reads in MiXCR, keeping a single row per CDR3 protein. Of about 700,000 distinct CDR3 sequences in the sample, roughly 30% are singletons; the top ten hold roughly 18%. Of note for this clonotype: Its specificity is unknown. A single base separates this from a much larger clone, so it may be a read error.

The CDR3 consists of 18 residues. Germline trimming cut 8 bases from V and 1 base from J; bases unmatched to any gene: 16. Germline V gives CDR1 SGHTA, CDR2 FQGNSA. Study results and limitations: HLA-C-restricted, CMV-specific TCR beta clonotypes were dominant ex vivo. Totalled public TCR beta family frequency picked out people who carried CMV plus the relevant HLA.

This TCR was sampled from a human donor in good health (CMV status not recorded). Some clones in this sample may be carry-over from other donors' samples. The rearrangement uses TRBV7-2 and TRBJ2-7; TRBD2 matches at 11 bases. Source: cultured PBMCs, taken from culture after CMV antigen stimulation. CDR3 residues: CASSPGISGRAGSYEQYF. Written as DNA, the CDR3 is TGTGCCAGCTCCCCCGGGATTAGCGGGAGGGCCGGGTCCTACGAGCAGTACTTC.